The source of this T cell receptor beta chain is a study of OX40 agonist ivuxolimab in advanced cancers. With autoimmune disease history or systemic immunosuppression, patients were excluded. The table came from immunoSEQ multiplex PCR; TCRdb's copy has only in-frame clones and leaves some out. Counted here are approximately 100,000 clones, about 84% occurring once; the ten biggest clones make up less than 6%. The V end was cut by 3 bases, the J end by 1 base, with 7 bases between. CDR1 and CDR2 (germline): MNHEY, SMNVEV (reference sequence). This CDR3 region has 14 residues. The receptor's source is an adult with an advanced solid tumor such as melanoma, head and neck, liver or kidney cancer. The chain is built from TRBV27 and TRBJ2-1, with TRBD1 as a possible D gene (5 bases). The sample consisted of CD4+ or CD8+ T cells sorted from blood, taken in a trial of the OX40 agonist ivuxolimab. CDR3 in DNA: TGTGCCAGCAGTTTCCAGGGATCCTACAATGAGCAGTTCTTC. Encoded protein: CASSFQGSYNEQFF.